These T cell receptor beta chains were read from a single sample in a study of T cell changes during pregnancy in multiple sclerosis. TCRdb keeps only in-frame clones here, not all; method: immunoSEQ multiplex PCR. This sample yields around 33,000 clones, of which about 91% are seen a single time; under 9% belongs to the top ten. The source material was CD8+ T cells from peripheral blood mononuclear cells, sampled before pregnancy. These receptors all stem from a female donor with multiple sclerosis, enrolled in a pregnancy study. Each CDR3 is given with its conserved first and last residue. The D gene is left open where the match is weak. Part of the rows lack a size; the others show once, few, many or a class for expanded clones.

clone size: .
D gene: .
J gene: TRBJ1-3
V gene: TRBV7-2
CDR3 DNA: TGTGCCAGCAGCTTACCCCTGGGGCAGCTTTCTGGAAACACCATATATTTT
CDR3 protein: CASSLPLGQLSGNTIYF

clone size: .
D gene: TRBD2
J gene: TRBJ2-4
V gene: TRBV2
CDR3 DNA: TGTGCCAGCTCTGGACTAGCGGGAGAGGAGCACTTC
CDR3 protein: CASSGLAGEEHF

clone size: .
D gene: TRBD2
J gene: TRBJ2-5
V gene: TRBV28
CDR3 DNA: TGTGCCAGCAGGGCGGGCGAGCGGGGGTACCAAGAGACCCAGTACTTC
CDR3 protein: CASRAGERGYQETQYF

clone size: .
D gene: .
J gene: TRBJ1-1
V gene: TRBV4-1
CDR3 DNA: TGCGCCAGCAGCCAAGATATCAGCAGGGTGGGAGAAGCTTTCTTT
CDR3 protein: CASSQDISRVGEAFF

clone size: .
D gene: .
J gene: TRBJ1-6
V gene: TRBV5-6
CDR3 DNA: TGTGCCAGCAGCTTGAATATGAATTCACCCCTCCACTTT
CDR3 protein: CASSLNMNSPLHF

clone size: once
D gene: TRBD2
J gene: TRBJ2-1
V gene: TRBV7-8
CDR3 DNA: TGTGCCAGCAGCCCGCTGACTAGCGGGGGGGGCAATGAGCAGTTCTTC
CDR3 protein: CASSPLTSGGGNEQFF

clone size: .
D gene: .
J gene: TRBJ2-5
V gene: TRBV4-1
CDR3 DNA: TGCGCCAGCAGCCAAGATCGGGTCTCCCAAGAGACCCAGTACTTC
CDR3 protein: CASSQDRVSQETQYF

clone size: .
D gene: TRBD2
J gene: TRBJ2-3
V gene: TRBV5-6
CDR3 DNA: TGTGCCAGCAGCACAGGGACTAGCGGGAGAAACACAGATACGCAGTATTTT
CDR3 protein: CASSTGTSGRNTDTQYF

clone size: .
D gene: .
J gene: TRBJ1-3
V gene: TRBV6-6
CDR3 DNA: TGTGCCAGCAGTTACACAGTCTCTGGAAACACCATATATTTT
CDR3 protein: CASSYTVSGNTIYF

clone size: .
D gene: TRBD1
J gene: TRBJ2-7
V gene: TRBV6-1
CDR3 DNA: TGTGCCAGCAGTCTATCCGGGACAGGGGGCGACGAGCAGTACTTC
CDR3 protein: CASSLSGTGGDEQYF

clone size: .
D gene: TRBD1
J gene: TRBJ2-1
V gene: TRBV9
CDR3 DNA: TGTGCCAGCAGCGTAGAGTCTGACAGGGATGAGCAGTTCTTC
CDR3 protein: CASSVESDRDEQFF

clone size: .
D gene: .
J gene: TRBJ2-1
V gene: TRBV7-9
CDR3 DNA: TGCGCCAGCAGCCAAGAACTAGGCGGAGTTAGCAATGAGCAGTTCTTC
CDR3 protein: CASSQELGGVSNEQFF

clone size: .
D gene: TRBD1
J gene: TRBJ1-2
V gene: TRBV7-9
CDR3 DNA: TGTGCCAGCAGCTTAGGAACAGGGGTGCGTGGCTACACCTTC
CDR3 protein: CASSLGTGVRGYTF

clone size: .
D gene: TRBD2
J gene: TRBJ2-5
V gene: TRBV4-3
CDR3 DNA: TGCGCCAGCAGCCAAGATGCGGCTAGCGGGGGCCAAGAGACCCAGTACTTC
CDR3 protein: CASSQDAASGGQETQYF

clone size: .
D gene: TRBD2
J gene: TRBJ2-3
V gene: TRBV4-3
CDR3 DNA: TGCGCCAGCAGCCAAGGTGGTAGCGGGAAGGCGCAGTATTTT
CDR3 protein: CASSQGGSGKAQYF

clone size: .
D gene: TRBD2
J gene: TRBJ2-3
V gene: TRBV9
CDR3 DNA: TGTGCCAGCAGCGTAGGGGGGAGCACACTAGCGGGAGGGCCGACAGATACGCAGTATTTT
CDR3 protein: CASSVGGSTLAGGPTDTQYF

clone size: .
D gene: TRBD1
J gene: TRBJ1-2
V gene: TRBV5-4
CDR3 DNA: TGTGCCAGCAGCGATCCTACAGGGGGCCAGGGTGGCTACACCTTC
CDR3 protein: CASSDPTGGQGGYTF

clone size: .
D gene: .
J gene: TRBJ1-1
V gene: TRBV9
CDR3 DNA: TGTGCCAGCAGCCCCGGGCGGGGTCTGAGCACTGAAGCTTTCTTT
CDR3 protein: CASSPGRGLSTEAFF

clone size: .
D gene: .
J gene: TRBJ2-1
V gene: TRBV29-1
CDR3 DNA: TGCAGCGTTGATACAGGCCTGAGAAATGAGCAGTTCTTC
CDR3 protein: CSVDTGLRNEQFF

clone size: .
D gene: TRBD1
J gene: TRBJ2-7
V gene: TRBV7-8
CDR3 DNA: TGTGCCAGCAGCTCCCGGGACAGGTTCCACAAAAAGCAGTACTTC
CDR3 protein: CASSSRDRFHKKQYF

clone size: .
D gene: .
J gene: TRBJ2-7
V gene: TRBV7-9
CDR3 DNA: TGTGCCAGCAGCCGAAAAACAGGGCCTTCCACCCCCGACTCCTACGAGCAGTACTTC
CDR3 protein: CASSRKTGPSTPDSYEQYF

clone size: .
D gene: .
J gene: TRBJ2-1
V gene: TRBV6-1
CDR3 DNA: TGTGCCAGCAGTGAAGCGGGCCAGCACAATGAGCAGTTCTTC
CDR3 protein: CASSEAGQHNEQFF

clone size: .
D gene: TRBD1
J gene: TRBJ1-5
V gene: TRBV28
CDR3 DNA: TGTGCCAGCAGTCCTACAGGGGTGGGATATCAGCCCCAGCATTTT
CDR3 protein: CASSPTGVGYQPQHF

clone size: .
D gene: TRBD1
J gene: TRBJ2-1
V gene: TRBV19
CDR3 DNA: TGTGCCAGTAACACAGGGGAGTACAATGAGCAGTTCTTC
CDR3 protein: CASNTGEYNEQFF

clone size: once
D gene: TRBD1
J gene: TRBJ2-2
V gene: TRBV13
CDR3 DNA: TGTGCCAGCAGCTCACTAACAGACAGGGTGATATCCGGGGAGCTGTTTTTT
CDR3 protein: CASSSLTDRVISGELFF

clone size: .
D gene: TRBD2
J gene: TRBJ2-3
V gene: TRBV4-1
CDR3 DNA: TGCGCCAGCAGCCGACGAGCGGGGGGGCCCCCAGATACGCAGTATTTT
CDR3 protein: CASSRRAGGPPDTQYF

clone size: few
D gene: .
J gene: TRBJ2-3
V gene: TRBV9
CDR3 DNA: TGTGCCAGCAGCTCCCACAGGGTGCAAAACACAGATACGCAGTATTTT
CDR3 protein: CASSSHRVQNTDTQYF

clone size: .
D gene: .
J gene: TRBJ1-1
V gene: TRBV7-2
CDR3 DNA: TGTGCCAGCAGCTGGGAGGAGGGGACCACTGAAGCTTTCTTT
CDR3 protein: CASSWEEGTTEAFF

clone size: .
D gene: .
J gene: TRBJ2-7
V gene: TRBV9
CDR3 DNA: TGTGCCAGCAGCCCCCGTTTGTCCTACGAGCAGTACTTC
CDR3 protein: CASSPRLSYEQYF

clone size: .
D gene: TRBD1
J gene: TRBJ2-1
V gene: TRBV7-6
CDR3 DNA: TGTGCCAGCAGCTCTGGACAGGGGTTCTACAATGAGCAGTTCTTC
CDR3 protein: CASSSGQGFYNEQFF

clone size: few
D gene: .
J gene: TRBJ2-1
V gene: TRBV19
CDR3 DNA: TGTGCCAGTAGTATTCTGACTAGAGACATCAATGAGCAGTTCTTC
CDR3 protein: CASSILTRDINEQFF

clone size: .
D gene: .
J gene: TRBJ1-3
V gene: TRBV25-1
CDR3 DNA: TGTGCCAGCAGTGAATACGGGGTCTCTGGAAACACCATATATTTT
CDR3 protein: CASSEYGVSGNTIYF

clone size: .
D gene: TRBD1
J gene: TRBJ1-6
V gene: TRBV11-3
CDR3 DNA: TGTGCCAGCAGCCCACGGACAGGGGGGAGGGTGACCTATAATTCACCCCTCCACTTT
CDR3 protein: CASSPRTGGRVTYNSPLHF

clone size: .
D gene: .
J gene: TRBJ1-5
V gene: TRBV2
CDR3 DNA: TGTGCCAGCAGTGAAGAGGGGTGGCAGCCCCAGCATTTT
CDR3 protein: CASSEEGWQPQHF

clone size: .
D gene: .
J gene: TRBJ2-5
V gene: TRBV10-3
CDR3 DNA: TGTGCCATCAGTGTGCAGGGGCAAGAGACCCAGTACTTC
CDR3 protein: CAISVQGQETQYF

clone size: .
D gene: TRBD2
J gene: TRBJ2-1
V gene: TRBV11-2
CDR3 DNA: TGTGCCAGCAGCGGTGGGGGAGGGTTGGACAATGAGCAGTTCTTC
CDR3 protein: CASSGGGGLDNEQFF

clone size: .
D gene: TRBD1
J gene: TRBJ2-1
V gene: TRBV5-5
CDR3 DNA: TGTGCCAGCAGCTTGGTGAAGACAGGGGGCAGCTACAATGAGCAGTTCTTC
CDR3 protein: CASSLVKTGGSYNEQFF

clone size: .
D gene: .
J gene: TRBJ2-7
V gene: TRBV7-9
CDR3 DNA: TGTGCCAGCAGCTTAGTGGGAGCCTACGAGCAGTACTTC
CDR3 protein: CASSLVGAYEQYF

clone size: .
D gene: TRBD2
J gene: TRBJ2-1
V gene: TRBV27
CDR3 DNA: TGTGCCAGCCAGTGGCTAGCGGGAAACAATGAGCAGTTCTTC
CDR3 protein: CASQWLAGNNEQFF

clone size: .
D gene: .
J gene: TRBJ2-2
V gene: TRBV21-1
CDR3 DNA: TGTGCCAGCAGCACATACGGGCGGACTAGCGGGAGGGCCAGGGGCGGGGAGCTGTTTTTT
CDR3 protein: CASSTYGRTSGRARGGELFF

clone size: medium-sized
D gene: .
J gene: TRBJ2-3
V gene: TRBV4-1
CDR3 DNA: TGCGCCAGCAGCCAAGAGGCGGGCGCAGATACGCAGTATTTT
CDR3 protein: CASSQEAGADTQYF

clone size: .
D gene: .
J gene: TRBJ2-1
V gene: TRBV9
CDR3 DNA: TGTGCCAGCAGCGTATTGTCAGGAGGGATGGTCAATGAGCAGTTCTTC
CDR3 protein: CASSVLSGGMVNEQFF

clone size: .
D gene: .
J gene: TRBJ2-1
V gene: TRBV7-9
CDR3 DNA: TGTGCCAGCAGCTTAGAGACAGGAGCTTTGAATGAGCAGTTCTTC
CDR3 protein: CASSLETGALNEQFF

clone size: .
D gene: .
J gene: TRBJ1-2
V gene: TRBV28
CDR3 DNA: TGTGCCAGCAGTTTTGAACAGGTTCGTCCTGATGGCTACACCTTC
CDR3 protein: CASSFEQVRPDGYTF

clone size: .
D gene: TRBD1
J gene: TRBJ1-1
V gene: TRBV5-1
CDR3 DNA: TGCGCCAGCAGCTTGGGGGACAGGGGGCGCCTGCCCCCTGAAGCTTTCTTT
CDR3 protein: CASSLGDRGRLPPEAFF

clone size: .
D gene: TRBD1
J gene: TRBJ2-6
V gene: TRBV15
CDR3 DNA: TGTGCCACCAGCTCGAACACTCACCGGGACAGGGGGCTTGGGGCCAACGTCCTGACTTTC
CDR3 protein: CATSSNTHRDRGLGANVLTF

clone size: .
D gene: TRBD2
J gene: TRBJ2-7
V gene: TRBV28
CDR3 DNA: TGTGCCAGCAGTTTAGCGGGGGGCTCCTACGAGCAGTACTTC
CDR3 protein: CASSLAGGSYEQYF